This is a list of T cell receptor beta chains from one sample in a study of blood T cell repertoires in COVID-19. The data were produced by immunoSEQ multiplex PCR, yet TCRdb's version contains in-frame clones alone and is incomplete. The data contain about 140,000 clones, 84% of them singletons. Sequences were obtained from peripheral blood. The receptor set was obtained from a woman of 80 years or more in a cohort sampled during active or convalescent COVID-19. The CDR3 runs from the conserved cysteine through the conserved F or W. D genes are given only for firm matches. For some rows the clone size is stated as once, few or many, or as a class when expanded; others skip it.

TRBD1 | TRBJ1-2 | TRBV6-5 | NA | TGTGCCAGCAGTCCCGACAGGGGCCTTAACTATGGCTACACCTTC | CASSPDRGLNYGYTF
NA | TRBJ2-1 | TRBV5-1 | NA | TGCGCCAGCAGCTTGGGGGGCGATGAGCAGTTCTTC | CASSLGGDEQFF
NA | TRBJ2-3 | TRBV7-3 | few | TGTGCCAGCAGCTTATATCCCGCAGATACGCAGTATTTT | CASSLYPADTQYF
TRBD1 | TRBJ1-2 | TRBV5-4 | NA | TGTGCCAGCAGCTTGGTAACGGGACAGAGGAGTGGCTACACCTTC | CASSLVTGQRSGYTF
NA | TRBJ2-1 | TRBV3-1/TRBV3-2 | once | TGTGCCAGCAGCCAAGAGGGTAGCGATGAGCAGTTCTTC | CASSQEGSDEQFF
NA | TRBJ1-2 | TRBV4-3 | NA | TGCGCCAGCAGCCAAAACAGGGCTAGCTATGGCTACACCTTC | CASSQNRASYGYTF
NA | TRBJ1-2 | TRBV29-1 | NA | TGCAGCGTTGGGGTCAGCACGACAGACTCTAACTATGGCTACACCTTC | CSVGVSTTDSNYGYTF
NA | TRBJ1-1 | TRBV19 | NA | TGTGCCAGTAGTTTTGGGCGCGACACTGAAGCTTTCTTT | CASSFGRDTEAFF
NA | TRBJ1-1 | TRBV5-6 | NA | TGTGCCAGCAGCGGGACAACACTTAGGGCGAACACTGAAGCTTTCTTT | CASSGTTLRANTEAFF
NA | TRBJ2-1 | TRBV10-3 | NA | TGTGCCATCAATGATAAGCCCTACAATGAGCAGTTCTTC | CAINDKPYNEQFF
TRBD2 | TRBJ2-3 | TRBV3-1/TRBV3-2 | NA | TGTGCCAGCAGATTCAGTAGCGGGGGACCCACAGATACGCAGTATTTT | CASRFSSGGPTDTQYF
NA | TRBJ2-1 | TRBV12-5 | NA | TGTGCTAGTGGTTTGTTTCTAAATCCTGCTCTCTACAATGAGCAGTTCTTC | CASGLFLNPALYNEQFF
NA | TRBJ2-5 | TRBV28 | NA | TGTGCCAGCATGCGACTCAGCCCCAAAGAGACCCAGTACTTC | CASMRLSPKETQYF
TRBD1 | TRBJ1-2 | TRBV19 | NA | TGTGCCACCAGGACAGGGAATGGCTACACCTTC | CATRTGNGYTF
NA | TRBJ1-1 | TRBV9 | NA | TGTGCCAGCAGCGTACAGGGAAGGAACACTGAAGCTTTCTTT | CASSVQGRNTEAFF
NA | TRBJ2-3 | TRBV28 | NA | TGTGCCAGCAGTTCTCCCGGGATCCTAGATACGCAGTATTTT | CASSSPGILDTQYF
NA | TRBJ2-5 | TRBV10-2 | NA | TGCGCCAGCAGTGATATGTCGGAGACCCAGTACTTC | CASSDMSETQYF
NA | TRBJ1-1 | TRBV5-1 | NA | TGCGCCAGCACGTTGGACAGGAACACTGAAGCTTTCTTT | CASTLDRNTEAFF
NA | TRBJ1-5 | TRBV28 | once | TGTGCCAGCAAGGGAGGGAATCAGCCCCAGCATTTT | CASKGGNQPQHF
NA | TRBJ1-4 | TRBV21-1 | NA | TGTGCCAGCAGCACGAGGACAGTCCCTAATGAAAAACTGTTTTTT | CASSTRTVPNEKLFF
NA | TRBJ2-3 | TRBV19 | NA | TGTGCCAGTACCTTAGGAGGAGGCGCAGATACGCAGTATTTT | CASTLGGGADTQYF
NA | TRBJ1-2 | TRBV4-2 | NA | TGTGCCAGCAGCCAAGACTATGCGGGGGTGACGTATGGCTACACCTTC | CASSQDYAGVTYGYTF
TRBD1 | TRBJ1-6 | TRBV6-5 | NA | TGTGCCAGCAGCGTTCCGGGACAGGCCTCACCCCTCCACTTT | CASSVPGQASPLHF
NA | TRBJ2-4 | TRBV18 | NA | TGTGCCAGCTCACCACCGGGACTGAGTATTCAGTACTTC | CASSPPGLSIQYF
TRBD1 | TRBJ1-4 | TRBV9 | NA | TGTGCCAGCAGCGTAGCTGGGACAGGAAATGAAAAACTGTTTTTT | CASSVAGTGNEKLFF
TRBD1 | TRBJ1-4 | TRBV19 | NA | TGTGCCAGTAGGTTGGGGTTCGGGACAGGGGAAGAAAAACTGTTTTTT | CASRLGFGTGEEKLFF
NA | TRBJ2-2 | TRBV11-2 | NA | TGTGCCAGCAGCCCCCCCCGAGTTACCGGGGAGCTGTTTTTT | CASSPPRVTGELFF
NA | TRBJ1-1 | TRBV19 | NA | TGTGCCAGTGATAAGGGGCTAGAGACTGAAGCTTTCTTT | CASDKGLETEAFF
NA | TRBJ2-1 | TRBV18 | NA | TGTGCCAGCTCACCCGGGGGTTGGCAGTTCTTC | CASSPGGWQFF
NA | TRBJ1-2 | TRBV7-2 | few | TGTGCCAGCAGTAATTGGGTGGCAGGGGACTATGGCTACACCTTC | CASSNWVAGDYGYTF
TRBD2 | TRBJ2-3 | TRBV18 | NA | TGTGCCAGCTCACGTAGCGGGGGCCGGAGCACAGATACGCAGTATTTT | CASSRSGGRSTDTQYF
NA | TRBJ1-6 | TRBV19 | NA | TGTGCCAGTAGTAAGGCCGGGGGGGCTTCTAATTCACCCCTCCACTTT | CASSKAGGASNSPLHF
NA | TRBJ1-2 | TRBV27 | NA | TGTGCCAGCAGTTTTGTAGGGCAGGGAAGCTATGGCTACACCTTC | CASSFVGQGSYGYTF
NA | TRBJ1-1 | TRBV18 | NA | TGTGCCAGCTCACCACGGGGGGACACTGAAGCTTTCTTT | CASSPRGDTEAFF
TRBD1 | TRBJ2-7 | TRBV11-1 | NA | TGTGCCAGCAGCACCGTACAGGGGAGCTCCTACGAGCAGTACTTC | CASSTVQGSSYEQYF
TRBD1 | TRBJ2-5 | TRBV9 | NA | TGTGCCAGCAGCGTAAGGGACAGGGAGTTTCAAGAGACCCAGTACTTC | CASSVRDREFQETQYF
TRBD1 | TRBJ1-5 | TRBV6-4 | NA | TGTGCCAGCAGTGACGATAAGGACAGGATGGGGCAGCCCCAGCATTTT | CASSDDKDRMGQPQHF
NA | TRBJ2-3 | TRBV5-4 | once | TGTGCCAGCAGCCCCGGTGGGGGCCGAAGCACAGATACGCAGTATTTT | CASSPGGGRSTDTQYF
NA | TRBJ2-1 | TRBV7-2 | NA | TGTGCCAGCATCTGGACGGGGGAAAATGAGCAGTTCTTC | CASIWTGENEQFF
NA | TRBJ1-5 | TRBV28 | once | TGTGCCAGCAGTTTACCTCTCCAGTTATTCTATCAGCCCCAGCATTTT | CASSLPLQLFYQPQHF
TRBD2 | TRBJ2-5 | TRBV9 | NA | TGTGCCAGCAGCGTAGGGGCGGGGGGGCAGAAGGAGACCCAGTACTTC | CASSVGAGGQKETQYF
TRBD2 | TRBJ2-2 | TRBV9 | NA | TGTGCCAGCAGCCTCGGACTAGCGGGGGGGCCGGGCACCGGGGAGCTGTTTTTT | CASSLGLAGGPGTGELFF
NA | TRBJ1-2 | TRBV11-2 | NA | TGTGCCAGCAGCTTAGACAATGCTAACTATGGCTACACCTTC | CASSLDNANYGYTF
TRBD2 | TRBJ2-7 | TRBV11-2 | NA | TGTGCCAGCAGCTTCACACTAGCGGGGGGGCGTTACGAGCAGTACTTC | CASSFTLAGGRYEQYF
NA | TRBJ1-4 | TRBV4-2 | NA | TGTGCCAGCAGCCAAGATACCAACGATGGGGCGAGTGAAAAACTGTTTTTT | CASSQDTNDGASEKLFF
TRBD1 | TRBJ1-2 | TRBV7-2 | NA | TGTGCCAGCAGCTTAGCGGCCGGGACAGGGCTCGGCTACACCTTC | CASSLAAGTGLGYTF
NA | TRBJ1-5 | TRBV19 | NA | TGTGCCAGTAGTATAACACGAATTTACAGCAATCAGCCCCAGCATTTT | CASSITRIYSNQPQHF
NA | TRBJ1-2 | TRBV5-5 | NA | TGTGCCAGCAGCCCTGCTTCGGGGTTCGATGGCTACACCTTC | CASSPASGFDGYTF
NA | TRBJ2-2 | TRBV7-3 | NA | TGTGCCAGCAGCCCGGGTACGGGCGGGGAGCTGTTTTTT | CASSPGTGGELFF
TRBD1 | TRBJ2-5 | TRBV5-1 | NA | TGCGCCAGCAGCTTGGACAGGGGTAGATCAAAGACCCAGTACTTC | CASSLDRGRSKTQYF
NA | TRBJ1-6 | TRBV5-1 | NA | TGCGCCAGCAGCGGCGGGGATGATAATTCACCCCTCCACTTT | CASSGGDDNSPLHF
TRBD2 | TRBJ2-1 | TRBV11-2 | NA | TGTGCCAGCAGCTCGGTTCTAGCGGGGGGGTACAATGAGCAGTTCTTC | CASSSVLAGGYNEQFF
NA | TRBJ2-7 | TRBV21-1 | NA | TGTGCCAGCAGCAAAGACCCGGTTATGAAGTACGAGCAGTACTTC | CASSKDPVMKYEQYF
TRBD1 | TRBJ1-2 | TRBV27 | NA | TGTGCCAGCAGTAATGACAGGGGGCAACTCTATGGCTACACCTTC | CASSNDRGQLYGYTF
NA | TRBJ2-7 | TRBV2 | NA | TGTGCCAGCAGACAGGTTGCCTACGAGCAGTACTTC | CASRQVAYEQYF
TRBD2 | TRBJ2-5 | TRBV5-1 | NA | TGCGCCAGCAGCTCAACTAGCGGGGGGGCGAGAGAGACCCAGTACTTC | CASSSTSGGARETQYF
TRBD1 | TRBJ2-2 | TRBV10-3 | NA | TGTGCCATCAGAACCGAGAGCTCGGACAGGGCCAACACCGGGGAGCTGTTTTTT | CAIRTESSDRANTGELFF